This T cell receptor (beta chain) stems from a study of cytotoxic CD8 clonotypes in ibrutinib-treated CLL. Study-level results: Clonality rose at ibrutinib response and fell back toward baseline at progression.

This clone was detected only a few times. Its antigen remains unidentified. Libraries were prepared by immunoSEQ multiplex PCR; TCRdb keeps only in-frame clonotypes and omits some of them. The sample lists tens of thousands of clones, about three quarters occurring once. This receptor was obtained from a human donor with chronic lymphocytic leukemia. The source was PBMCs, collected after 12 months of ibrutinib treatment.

The CDR3 is CASSSDRVGEQYF. As DNA, the CDR3 is TGTGCCAGCAGCTCGGACAGGGTCGGAGAGCAGTACTTC. V gene TRBV7-2 combines with J gene TRBJ2-7; 8 bases align to TRBD1. The CDR3 is 13 amino acids. J lost 7 bases, V lost 4 bases, and 6 bases had no gene match. Germline-derived CDR1 and CDR2 are SGHTA and FQGNSA.